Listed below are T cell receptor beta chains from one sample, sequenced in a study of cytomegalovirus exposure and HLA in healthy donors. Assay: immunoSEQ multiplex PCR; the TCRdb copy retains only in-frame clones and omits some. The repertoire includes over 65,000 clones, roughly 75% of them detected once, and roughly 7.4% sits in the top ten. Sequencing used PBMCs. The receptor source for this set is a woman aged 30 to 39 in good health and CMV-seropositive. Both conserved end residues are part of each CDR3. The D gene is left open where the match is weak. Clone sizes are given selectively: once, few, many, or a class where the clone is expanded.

CDR3nt: TGTGCCAGCAGCTTGGGGGACATCATTCAAGAGACCCAGTACTTC
CDR3aa: CASSLGDIIQETQYF
abundance: many
v_gene: TRBV5-5
d_gene: NA
j_gene: TRBJ2-5

CDR3nt: TGCGCCAGCAGCCAAAGCGGTACCTCCTACAATGAGCAGTTCTTC
CDR3aa: CASSQSGTSYNEQFF
abundance: NA
v_gene: TRBV4-3
d_gene: NA
j_gene: TRBJ2-1

CDR3nt: TGTGCCAGCAGCTTAAATTTCCCTATCTTCTTC
CDR3aa: CASSLNFPIFF
abundance: NA
v_gene: TRBV7-2
d_gene: NA
j_gene: TRBJ1-2

CDR3nt: TGTGCCAGTGGGACCGGGACTACCGCCTCTGGGGCCAACGTCCTGACTTTC
CDR3aa: CASGTGTTASGANVLTF
abundance: few
v_gene: TRBV19
d_gene: TRBD2
j_gene: TRBJ2-6

CDR3nt: TGTGCCAGTAGTAATACAGGTTATACGCAGTATTTT
CDR3aa: CASSNTGYTQYF
abundance: few
v_gene: TRBV19
d_gene: NA
j_gene: TRBJ2-3

CDR3nt: TGTGCCACCCGACTAGCGGGGAAAGAGACCCAGTACTTC
CDR3aa: CATRLAGKETQYF
abundance: NA
v_gene: TRBV25-1
d_gene: TRBD2
j_gene: TRBJ2-5

CDR3nt: TGTGCCAGCAGCACGAACAGGGTGGGGGAGCAGTACTTC
CDR3aa: CASSTNRVGEQYF
abundance: few
v_gene: TRBV5-6
d_gene: NA
j_gene: TRBJ2-7

CDR3nt: TGCAGCGCTTCACACGCTCATGAGCAGTTCTTC
CDR3aa: CSASHAHEQFF
abundance: NA
v_gene: TRBV29-1
d_gene: NA
j_gene: TRBJ2-1

CDR3nt: TGTGCCAGCAGCCTAGGGGGGGGGTTCCAAGGGACCCAGTACTTC
CDR3aa: CASSLGGGFQGTQYF
abundance: NA
v_gene: TRBV11-2
d_gene: NA
j_gene: TRBJ2-5

CDR3nt: TGTGCCACCAGCGCATCCAGGGGGGCCGCTGCTTTCTTT
CDR3aa: CATSASRGAAAFF
abundance: few
v_gene: TRBV15
d_gene: TRBD1
j_gene: TRBJ1-1

CDR3nt: TGTGCCAGCAGCTTGATAACAGGGGGAGTAGTGATGCAGTTCTTC
CDR3aa: CASSLITGGVVMQFF
abundance: NA
v_gene: TRBV5-4
d_gene: TRBD1
j_gene: TRBJ2-1

CDR3nt: TGTGCCAGCAGTGTCGGTACAGCGAACACTGAAGCTTTCTTT
CDR3aa: CASSVGTANTEAFF
abundance: NA
v_gene: TRBV6-5
d_gene: NA
j_gene: TRBJ1-1

CDR3nt: TGTGCCAGCAGCTCTCCGCGTCGGGGGTACAATGAGCAGTTCTTC
CDR3aa: CASSSPRRGYNEQFF
abundance: NA
v_gene: TRBV7-9
d_gene: NA
j_gene: TRBJ2-1

CDR3nt: TGCGCCAGCAGCTTGGGGTCCATGAACGGCTACAATGAGCAGTTCTTC
CDR3aa: CASSLGSMNGYNEQFF
abundance: NA
v_gene: TRBV5-1
d_gene: NA
j_gene: TRBJ2-1

CDR3nt: TGCGCCAGCAGCCAGGGCCGCACTGAAGCTTTCTTT
CDR3aa: CASSQGRTEAFF
abundance: NA
v_gene: TRBV4-1
d_gene: NA
j_gene: TRBJ1-1

CDR3nt: TGTGCCTGGGGCTTACAGGGTGAGCAGTACTTC
CDR3aa: CAWGLQGEQYF
abundance: NA
v_gene: TRBV30
d_gene: NA
j_gene: TRBJ2-7

CDR3nt: TGTGCCAGCACCATCCACGTGCGTGATGGCTACACCTTC
CDR3aa: CASTIHVRDGYTF
abundance: NA
v_gene: TRBV28
d_gene: NA
j_gene: TRBJ1-2

CDR3nt: TGTGCCAGCAGTGAAGCTTCCCTCTCCTACGAGCAGTACTTC
CDR3aa: CASSEASLSYEQYF
abundance: NA
v_gene: TRBV2
d_gene: NA
j_gene: TRBJ2-7

CDR3nt: TGCGCCAGCAGCTTGGGGGGACAGCCTAGGGAAGAGACCCAGTACTTC
CDR3aa: CASSLGGQPREETQYF
abundance: NA
v_gene: TRBV5-1
d_gene: TRBD1
j_gene: TRBJ2-5

CDR3nt: TGTGCCTGGAGTAGGGGAATAGCGGGAGGGCCGGGTGAGCAGTTCTTC
CDR3aa: CAWSRGIAGGPGEQFF
abundance: NA
v_gene: TRBV30
d_gene: TRBD2
j_gene: TRBJ2-1

CDR3nt: TGTGCCAGCAGTGCTCTACCGACGACAGCTTCTGGCTACACCTTC
CDR3aa: CASSALPTTASGYTF
abundance: NA
v_gene: TRBV6-1
d_gene: NA
j_gene: TRBJ1-2

CDR3nt: TGCGCCAGCAGCTACCAGACTAGCGGGAGAGGCAATGAGCAGTTCTTC
CDR3aa: CASSYQTSGRGNEQFF
abundance: NA
v_gene: TRBV5-1
d_gene: TRBD2
j_gene: TRBJ2-1

CDR3nt: TGTGCCAGCAGTTTAAGGCTAGCGGGAGCCGAGCAGTACTTC
CDR3aa: CASSLRLAGAEQYF
abundance: NA
v_gene: TRBV28
d_gene: TRBD2
j_gene: TRBJ2-7

CDR3nt: TGTGCCAGCAGTCCTACTAATGAAAAACTGTTTTTT
CDR3aa: CASSPTNEKLFF
abundance: few
v_gene: TRBV27
d_gene: NA
j_gene: TRBJ1-4

CDR3nt: TGTGCCAGCAGCCAACAGGGGGCAGGCAAAGAGACCCAGTACTTC
CDR3aa: CASSQQGAGKETQYF
abundance: NA
v_gene: TRBV28
d_gene: TRBD1
j_gene: TRBJ2-5

CDR3nt: TGTGCCAGCAGCTTAGCCGGACTAGCGGGAGGCCCAGATACGCAGTATTTT
CDR3aa: CASSLAGLAGGPDTQYF
abundance: NA
v_gene: TRBV13
d_gene: TRBD2
j_gene: TRBJ2-3

CDR3nt: TGTGCCAGCAGCTCCTATTCGACACAGGGGTGGGACACTGAAGCTTTCTTT
CDR3aa: CASSSYSTQGWDTEAFF
abundance: NA
v_gene: TRBV7-9
d_gene: TRBD1
j_gene: TRBJ1-1

CDR3nt: TGTGCCAGCAGCGCTCGGACATCCCAAGAGACCCAGTACTTC
CDR3aa: CASSARTSQETQYF
abundance: few
v_gene: TRBV7-8
d_gene: NA
j_gene: TRBJ2-5

CDR3nt: TGTGCCATCGGCCAACGGGACAGGCGCTCCTACAATGAGCAGTTCTTC
CDR3aa: CAIGQRDRRSYNEQFF
abundance: NA
v_gene: TRBV10-3
d_gene: TRBD1
j_gene: TRBJ2-1

CDR3nt: TGTGCCAGCAGCCTAACGGGACTAGCGGGATACGAGCAGTACTTC
CDR3aa: CASSLTGLAGYEQYF
abundance: NA
v_gene: TRBV5-4
d_gene: TRBD2
j_gene: TRBJ2-7

CDR3nt: TGTGCCAGCAGCTTGGCAGGGGAAAAACTGTTTTTT
CDR3aa: CASSLAGEKLFF
abundance: few
v_gene: TRBV5-5
d_gene: NA
j_gene: TRBJ1-4

CDR3nt: TGTGCCAGTAGTATAAACCCGGGTGGAACTGAAGCTTTCTTT
CDR3aa: CASSINPGGTEAFF
abundance: NA
v_gene: TRBV19
d_gene: NA
j_gene: TRBJ1-1

CDR3nt: TGTGCCAGCAGCCCGAGGACAGTTTCTGGAAACACCATATATTTT
CDR3aa: CASSPRTVSGNTIYF
abundance: NA
v_gene: TRBV7-2
d_gene: NA
j_gene: TRBJ1-3

CDR3nt: TGTGCCAGCAGTTACGGGGACAAGGTTTACAATGAGCAGTTCTTC
CDR3aa: CASSYGDKVYNEQFF
abundance: NA
v_gene: TRBV6-5
d_gene: NA
j_gene: TRBJ2-1

CDR3nt: TGTGCCAGCAGCGTAGGGACGGGATGGCGCGGTGAAAAACTGTTTTTT
CDR3aa: CASSVGTGWRGEKLFF
abundance: NA
v_gene: TRBV9
d_gene: NA
j_gene: TRBJ1-4

CDR3nt: TGTGCCAGCAGCCGGTTGGCTGGGGCTAGCAATCAGCCCCAGCATTTT
CDR3aa: CASSRLAGASNQPQHF
abundance: NA
v_gene: TRBV28
d_gene: NA
j_gene: TRBJ1-5

CDR3nt: TGTGCCAGCGGTAGGGGCCTGGGAGAGACCCAGTACTTC
CDR3aa: CASGRGLGETQYF
abundance: NA
v_gene: TRBV6-6
d_gene: NA
j_gene: TRBJ2-5

CDR3nt: TGCGCCAGCAGTACGACGGAGGTCGGGGAGCTGTTTTTT
CDR3aa: CASSTTEVGELFF
abundance: NA
v_gene: TRBV5-1
d_gene: NA
j_gene: TRBJ2-2

CDR3nt: TGTGCCAGCAGCTTAACGGGACAGGGCTACAATGAGCAGTTCTTC
CDR3aa: CASSLTGQGYNEQFF
abundance: NA
v_gene: TRBV11-3
d_gene: TRBD1
j_gene: TRBJ2-1

CDR3nt: TGTGCCAGCAGTTACGGGAGCTCAGATACGCAGTATTTT
CDR3aa: CASSYGSSDTQYF
abundance: NA
v_gene: TRBV27
d_gene: NA
j_gene: TRBJ2-3

CDR3nt: TGTGCCAGCAGTTTAAGACTAGATTACGAGCAGTACTTC
CDR3aa: CASSLRLDYEQYF
abundance: NA
v_gene: TRBV27
d_gene: NA
j_gene: TRBJ2-7

CDR3nt: TGCGCCAGCAGCCCGTCGCTAGCGGGAGTCTCGGAGCAGTACTTC
CDR3aa: CASSPSLAGVSEQYF
abundance: few
v_gene: TRBV4-3
d_gene: TRBD2
j_gene: TRBJ2-7

CDR3nt: TGCGCCAGCAGCTTGGCCCTCGGGACAGGGGCGGGTGAAGCTTTCTTT
CDR3aa: CASSLALGTGAGEAFF
abundance: NA
v_gene: TRBV5-1
d_gene: TRBD1
j_gene: TRBJ1-1

CDR3nt: TGTGCCAGCAGCCAACAGTACAATTCACCCCTCCACTTT
CDR3aa: CASSQQYNSPLHF
abundance: NA
v_gene: TRBV7-2
d_gene: NA
j_gene: TRBJ1-6

CDR3nt: TGTGCCTGGAGTGTCTCCGGACAGGCTCGTTATGGCTACACCTTC
CDR3aa: CAWSVSGQARYGYTF
abundance: NA
v_gene: TRBV30
d_gene: TRBD1
j_gene: TRBJ1-2

CDR3nt: TGTGCCAGCTCACCACCGGTGGCAGGGGGCGAGCAGTACTTC
CDR3aa: CASSPPVAGGEQYF
abundance: NA
v_gene: TRBV18
d_gene: TRBD1
j_gene: TRBJ2-7

CDR3nt: TGCGCCAGCAGCCAACTAGCGGGAGGACCCTACGAGCAGTACTTC
CDR3aa: CASSQLAGGPYEQYF
abundance: NA
v_gene: TRBV4-3
d_gene: TRBD2
j_gene: TRBJ2-7

CDR3nt: TGTGCCAGCAGCTTAACGGGAGGGCGTAACGAGCAGTACTTC
CDR3aa: CASSLTGGRNEQYF
abundance: NA
v_gene: TRBV7-2
d_gene: TRBD2
j_gene: TRBJ2-7

CDR3nt: TGCGCCAGCAGTCAAGCGGACAGGGGCAATCAGCCCCAGCATTTT
CDR3aa: CASSQADRGNQPQHF
abundance: NA
v_gene: TRBV23-1
d_gene: TRBD1
j_gene: TRBJ1-5